This entry is about one TCR beta chain. The record originates from a study of T cell changes during pregnancy in multiple sclerosis. V shed 5 bases and J shed 3 bases, with 14 bases lying between them. This CDR3 comprises 14 residues. Per germline, CDR1 SGHVS and CDR2 FNYEAQ. This table comes from immunoSEQ multiplex PCR, and its TCRdb copy is limited to in-frame clones, with some not included. The sample consists of more than 40,000 clones, about 91% of them appearing once. The clonotype was recovered from a female donor with multiple sclerosis, enrolled in a pregnancy study. This sample comprised CD8+ T cells from peripheral blood mononuclear cells, obtained after pregnancy. This chain connects TRBV7-6 to TRBJ2-7, with D perhaps TRBD1 (6 bases). This CDR3 is CASSQETGYYEQYF. The CDR3 DNA reads TGTGCCAGCAGCCAAGAAACAGGGTACTACGAGCAGTACTTC.